One and the same sample provided the 23 T cell receptor beta chains below, sequenced in a study of T cell responses to AZD1222 COVID-19 vaccine. Method: immunoSEQ multiplex PCR; TCRdb's copy keeps in-frame clones and lacks some. The repertoire holds under 130,000 clones, roughly 88% seen once, with approximately 22% in the top ten. Specimen: peripheral blood, collected on day 0 of AZD1222 vaccination. The receptors originated from an adult in good health.

The J gene is TRBJ2-3, the V gene TRBV10-3; 7 bases map to TRBD2. Germline V CDR1 and CDR2: ENHRY, SYGVKD. The CDR3 is 15 residues long. V lost 4 bases, J lost 0 bases, and 4 bases stayed unmatched. DNA of the CDR3: TGTGCCATCAGTGCACTGGGAGGGAGCACAGATACGCAGTATTTT. Translating gives CAISALGGSTDTQYF.

The rearrangement joins TRBV2 to TRBJ2-7; D is perhaps TRBD2 (5 bases). Germline CDR1 SNHLY, CDR2 FYNNEI. The CDR3 length is 12 residues. The V end was cut by 6 bases, the J end by 7 bases, with 13 bases between. The CDR3 nucleotides are TGTGCCAGCAGCATTTACACGGGAGAGCAGTACTTC. Translating it yields CASSIYTGEQYF.

This chain connects TRBV7-2 to TRBJ2-6; a weak D match, TRBD2 (6 bases). V lost 4 bases, J lost 2 bases, and 9 bases lay in between. Germline CDR1 SGHTA, CDR2 FQGNSA. The CDR3 is 15 amino acids. CDR3 sequence (DNA): TGTGCCAGCAGCTCGGGGGTAACTGGGGCCAACGTCCTGACTTTC. It is translated as CASSSGVTGANVLTF.

The chain employs TRBV6-2 or TRBV6-3 and TRBJ2-3, with 11 bases aligning to TRBD1. The CDR3 totals 17 residues. The V gene end was trimmed by 0 bases and the J gene end by 2 bases; junction bases not matched to a gene: 4. Germline CDR1 MNHEY, CDR2 SVGEGT. The chain's CDR3 is CASSYSRDRGYTDTQYF. CDR3 sequence (DNA): TGTGCCAGCAGTTACTCGAGGGACAGGGGGTACACAGATACGCAGTATTTT.

V usage is TRBV11-2 and J usage is TRBJ2-4; 7 bases are shared with TRBD2. Unmatched junction bases numbered 3, after V lost 5 bases and J lost 8 bases. CDR3 size: 12 residues. The germline V gene has CDR1 SGHAT and CDR2 FQNNGV. CDR3 sequence: CASSGEGDIQYF. As DNA, the CDR3 is TGTGCCAGCAGCGGGGAGGGTGACATTCAGTACTTC.

This clone occurred a few times. The chain couples TRBV6-2 or TRBV6-3 to TRBJ1-2; D unresolved. The CDR3 extends over 13 amino acids. V was pared by 0 bases and J by 2 bases, with 4 bases between. The germline gives CDR1 MNHEY, CDR2 SVGEGT. The CDR3 loop reads CASSYSENYGYTF. In DNA, the CDR3 is TGTGCCAGCAGTTACTCCGAAAACTATGGCTACACCTTC.

The chain is built from TRBV29-1 and TRBJ1-2; D call uncertain. V lost 3 bases and J 2 bases, leaving 4 bases between the germline ends. CDR1 is SQVTM, CDR2 ANQGSEA, per germline. This CDR3 has 11 residues. The CDR3 DNA follows: TGCAGCGTTGAGGAGAACTATGGCTACACCTTC. Its translation: CSVEENYGYTF. The whole variable domain, remainder taken from reference TRBV29-1 and TRBJ1-2, is SAVISQKPSRDICQRGTSLTIQCQVDSQVTMMFWYRQQPGQSLTLIATANQGSEATYESGFVIDKFPISRPNLTFSTLTVSNMSPEDSSIYLCSVEENYGYTFGSGTRLTVV.

The rearrangement uses TRBV19 and TRBJ2-2; 7 bases fit TRBD1. The CDR3 spans 15 residues. Germline lookup yields CDR1 LNHDA and CDR2 SQIVND (reference sequence). The V and J ends lost 6 bases and 4 bases, in that order; junction bases with no gene match: 8. The CDR3 loop reads CASRETGFGTGELFF. CDR3 nucleotide sequence: TGTGCCAGTAGGGAGACAGGGTTTGGCACCGGGGAGCTGTTTTTT.

CDR3 protein: CASSLTGQGATNTEAFF. In DNA, the CDR3 is TGTGCCAGCAGCCTAACCGGACAGGGGGCTACGAACACTGAAGCTTTCTTT. The chain uses TRBV11-3 and TRBJ1-1, with TRBD1 matching 11 bases. Germline values: CDR1 SGHNT, CDR2 YENEEA. This CDR3 contains 17 residues. V lost 5 bases and J lost 1; bases outside the gene matches: 9. The variable domain in full, with the rest retrieved from reference TRBV11-3 and TRBJ1-1, is EAGVVQSPRYKIIEKKQPVAFWCNPISGHNTLYWYLQNLGQGPELLIRYENEEAVDDSQLPKDRFSAERLKGVDSTLKIQPAELGDSAVYLCASSLTGQGATNTEAFFGQGTRLTVV.

This chain connects TRBV5-1 to TRBJ1-4, with D possibly being TRBD1 (5 bases). Trimming left V 0 bases short and J 10 bases short, with 16 bases between. The CDR3 sequence is 15 residues long. Germline V CDR1 and CDR2: SGHRS, YFSETQ. In nucleotides, the CDR3 is TGCGCCAGCAGCTTGGCCGAGTCGGGGGTAGGAAAACTGTTTTTT. This translates into CASSLAESGVGKLFF.

This chain links TRBV27 with TRBJ1-2; D perhaps matches TRBD1 (5 bases). This CDR3 has 14 residues. Trimming removed 6 bases at V and 8 bases at J, with 19 bases between. Germline lookup yields CDR1 MNHEY and CDR2 SMNVEV (reference sequence). The DNA for the CDR3 is TGTGCCAGCAGCCACGACCGATACCCAGGGGGCTACACCTTC. It specifies CASSHDRYPGGYTF.

The chain uses TRBV30 and TRBJ2-1, with D possibly being TRBD1 or TRBD2 (5 bases each). CDR3 length: 13 residues. The V gene lost 5 bases and the J gene lost 5 bases, with 13 bases spanning the gap. Germline V gene lookup returns CDR1 GTSNPN and CDR2 SVGIG (reference sequence). The CDR3 spells CAWPFGTHNEQFF. The CDR3 DNA reads as TGTGCCTGGCCGTTTGGGACGCACAATGAGCAGTTCTTC.

The count of this clone is one. The CDR3 region is CASSQPSSYNSPLHF. In DNA form, the CDR3 reads TGTGCCAGCAGTCAACCCAGCTCCTATAATTCACCCCTCCACTTT. This chain links TRBV7-2 with TRBJ1-6; D uncertain. The CDR3 runs to 15 residues. The V and J ends lost 6 bases and 0 bases respectively, with 9 bases between them. Germline V lookup: CDR1 SGHTA, CDR2 FQGNSA.

This chain connects TRBV3-1 (or the pseudogene TRBV3-2) to TRBJ2-1; 7 nucleotides line up with TRBD1. Per germline, CDR1 LGHDT and CDR2 YNNKEL (reference sequence). The junction had 5 bases not matched to a gene; V was cut back by 0 bases and J by 6 bases. This CDR3 contains 15 residues. CDR3 amino acids: CASSQDDRVPNEQFF. The CDR3 nucleotides read TGTGCCAGCAGCCAAGATGACAGGGTCCCCAATGAGCAGTTCTTC.

The chain recombines TRBV19 with TRBJ2-2; no clear D gene. Germline V gene lookup returns CDR1 LNHDA and CDR2 SQIVND (reference sequence). V lost 3 bases to trimming and J lost 2 bases, with 4 bases between them. The length of the CDR3 is 13 residues. Here the CDR3 reads CASSMQNTGELFF. CDR3 in DNA: TGTGCCAGTAGTATGCAAAACACCGGGGAGCTGTTTTTT.

The chain carries TRBV27 and TRBJ1-2; 7 nucleotides line up with TRBD1. This CDR3 is built from 14 residues. V shed 6 bases, J shed 3 bases, and the junction held 7 bases outside the gene matches. In germline, CDR1 is MNHEY, CDR2 SMNVEV (reference sequence). This chain's CDR3 is CASRPQGSYYGYTF. CDR3 bases: TGTGCCAGCAGGCCACAGGGGAGTTACTATGGCTACACCTTC.

A few counts support this clone. The rearrangement links TRBV4-3 to TRBJ1-4; D is possibly TRBD1 (5 bases). The CDR3 runs 14 residues. Trimming took off 6 bases at V and 12 bases at J, with 20 bases between the two ends. The germline V gene has CDR1 LGHNA and CDR2 YSLEER. CDR3 bases: TGCGCCAGCAGTCGAGGTTCAGGGAGCGGTGAACTGTTTTTT. Translating it yields CASSRGSGSGELFF.

CDR3 sequence: CASSDRDRGRFTEAFF. In nucleotides, the CDR3 is TGTGCCAGCAGCGATCGGGACAGGGGGCGCTTCACTGAAGCTTTCTTT. The chain employs TRBV21-1 and TRBJ1-1; TRBD1 is the table's D call and was not checked against the DNA. TRBV21-1 is a pseudogene locus. The length of the CDR3 is 16 residues.

The CDR3, as DNA: TGTGCCAGCAGTGCTCCGGGACTAGCGGGAGGGCCTGAAGGTAATAATGAGCAGTTCTTC. This encodes CASSAPGLAGGPEGNNEQFF. This sequence joins TRBV27 and TRBJ2-1, with 16 positions matching TRBD2. Unmatched junction bases numbered 17, after V lost 5 bases and J lost 7 bases. This CDR3 has 20 residues. Germline CDR1 is MNHEY and CDR2 is SMNVEV (reference sequence).

This clone was observed a single time. The chain has TRBV19 and TRBJ1-1; D remains ambiguous. The germline V gene encodes CDR1 LNHDA and CDR2 SQIVND (reference sequence). The CDR3 has 14 residues. The germline V and J ends were trimmed by 1 base and 6 bases, with 12 bases remaining between them. The DNA of the CDR3 is TGTGCCAGTAGTATAGTTGGGGTTTCTTCTGAAGCTTTCTTT. As protein: CASSIVGVSSEAFF.

The gene calls are TRBV28 and TRBJ1-3; D unresolved. Trimming removed 5 bases from V and 0 bases from J, with 8 bases in between. Per germline, CDR1 MDHEN and CDR2 SYDVKM. The CDR3 totals 14 residues. CDR3 bases: TGTGCCAGCAGTAACATTTACTCTGGAAACACCATATATTTT. Residues: CASSNIYSGNTIYF.

The chain joins TRBV19 to TRBJ2-2; possibly TRBD2 for D (6 bases). Germline V lookup: CDR1 LNHDA, CDR2 SQIVND (reference sequence). The CDR3 is 17 amino acids. Trimming pared 7 bases from V and 5 bases from J, leaving 23 bases between. In DNA, the CDR3 is TGTGCCAGTAAGCTCCGAGGAGGGGTTGTATCTACCGGGGAGCTGTTTTTT. It codes for CASKLRGGVVSTGELFF.

The chain employs TRBV5-5 and TRBJ1-2; no reliable D call. V lost 0 bases and J lost 2, with 8 bases in between. Germline V gives CDR1 SGHKS, CDR2 YYEKEE (reference sequence). This CDR3 spans 14 amino acids. The CDR3 is CASSLVRTNYGYTF. CDR3 coding DNA: TGTGCCAGCAGCTTGGTACGGACGAACTATGGCTACACCTTC.